This T cell receptor beta chain was recorded in a study of blood T cells in healthy people across ages. Using a J-beta primer mix together with a sample-barcoded 5' primer, a second PCR was run for about 6 to 11 cycles. Each CDR3 protein is one row after TCRdb ran MiXCR on the 5' RACE reads. The sample lists over 1,200,000 distinct CDR3 sequences, approximately 63% occurring once. Germline lookup yields CDR1 GTSNPN and CDR2 SVGIG (reference sequence). Unmatched junction bases numbered 4, after V lost 3 bases and J lost 2 bases. CDR3 length: 15 residues. Sequencing was done on a sample of blood. This TCR was recovered from a man aged 18 to 30 in good health. The chain recombines TRBV30 with TRBJ2-3, with TRBD1 identical over 11 bases. The CDR3 DNA follows: TGTGCCTGGAGGGGACAGGGGGGTCACACAGATACGCAGTATTTT. Encoded protein: CAWRGQGGHTDTQYF.